This T cell receptor beta chain was sequenced for a study of shared clonotypes between healthy human individuals. For the study at large: For every donor, three CD4 naive, three CD4 memory, two CD8 naive and one CD8 memory plates were used.

Notes on this clone: The same CDR3 also results from other DNA sequences found in this sample.

Trimming removed 0 bases from V and 4 bases from J, with 5 bases in between. The CDR3 loop spans 12 amino acids. Looked up from germline, CDR1 is SGHNT and CDR2 is YYREEE (reference sequence). This table comes from immunoSEQ multiplex PCR, and its TCRdb copy is limited to in-frame clones, with some not included. The table has over a million clones, roughly 80% seen once. The chain links TRBV5-4 to TRBJ2-7; D remains unclear. Sequencing input: memory CD4+ T cells sorted from blood. Sample subset: CD45RA-negative fraction. The clonotype comes from a man younger than 35 in good health. CDR3: CASSLVGYEQYF. CDR3 nucleotide sequence: TGTGCCAGCAGCTTGGTCGGATACGAGCAGTACTTC.